The 5 T cell receptor beta chains below were found in one sample sequenced in a study of shared clonotypes between healthy human individuals. Sequencing was performed with immunoSEQ multiplex PCR; in TCRdb, only in-frame clones are kept and a portion is missing. The sample has some 2.3 million clones, 85% to 95% seen once. What was sequenced was naive CD4+ T cells from PBMCs. Specified subset: CD45RA+ positively selected. The receptor source for this set is a man aged 18 to 30 in good health. Some clones in this sample may be carry-over from other donors' samples.

Comments on this clone: The sample carries other DNA sequences with the same CDR3. The rearrangement joins TRBV6-6 to TRBJ2-7; possibly TRBD1 for D (5 bases). CDR1 MNHNY and CDR2 SVGAGI come from the germline V gene (reference sequence). V lost 2 bases, J lost 6 bases, and 5 bases lay in between. The CDR3 is 11 amino acids. The CDR3 coding sequence is TGTGCCAGCAGTTACAGGGGCGAGCAGTACTTC. This sequence encodes CASSYRGEQYF.

The rearrangement uses TRBV28 and TRBJ1-1, with D maybe TRBD1 (6 bases). Germline V gene lookup returns CDR1 MDHEN and CDR2 SYDVKM. The ends were cut back, 7 bases at V and 5 bases at J, with 26 bases in the middle. The CDR3 loop spans 17 amino acids. This CDR3 reads CASIPPTGLLLSTEAFF. The CDR3 DNA sequence: TGTGCCAGCATCCCCCCGACAGGCTTATTATTGTCGACTGAAGCTTTCTTT.

The gene calls are TRBV7-3 and TRBJ1-1, with D tentatively TRBD1 (6 bases). Trimming cost V 3 bases and J 4 bases, with 12 bases left between them. Germline-derived CDR1 and CDR2 are SGHTA and FQGTGA. The CDR3 loop spans 14 amino acids. The DNA for the CDR3 is TGTGCCAGCAGCTTTACAGGGCTTAGCACTGAAGCTTTCTTT. It encodes CASSFTGLSTEAFF.

V gene TRBV7-2 combines with J gene TRBJ2-1, with unresolved D. V lost 3 bases, J lost 5 bases, and 20 bases lay in between. CDR3 length: 17 amino acids. Germline CDR1 is SGHTA and CDR2 is FQGNSA. The CDR3 bases are TGTGCCAGCAGCTTTCTCGGTTCCAGTTTAGGGCACAATGAGCAGTTCTTC. Its protein is CASSFLGSSLGHNEQFF. Together with reference TRBV7-2 and TRBJ2-1, the CDR3 gives the full variable domain: GAGVSQSPSNKVTEKGKDVELRCDPISGHTALYWYRQSLGQGLEFLIYFQGNSAPDKSGLPSDRFSAERTGGSVSTLTIQRTQQEDSAVYLCASSFLGSSLGHNEQFFGPGTRLTVL.

The chain combines TRBV29-1 with TRBJ2-3; D remains unclear. The CDR3 runs to 15 residues. Trimming removed 2 bases from V and 1 base from J, with 13 bases in between. CDR1 is SQVTM, CDR2 ANQGSEA, per germline. The CDR3 sequence: CSVENRRRRTDTQYF. The CDR3 coding sequence is TGCAGCGTTGAAAACCGCCGGAGACGCACAGATACGCAGTATTTT.